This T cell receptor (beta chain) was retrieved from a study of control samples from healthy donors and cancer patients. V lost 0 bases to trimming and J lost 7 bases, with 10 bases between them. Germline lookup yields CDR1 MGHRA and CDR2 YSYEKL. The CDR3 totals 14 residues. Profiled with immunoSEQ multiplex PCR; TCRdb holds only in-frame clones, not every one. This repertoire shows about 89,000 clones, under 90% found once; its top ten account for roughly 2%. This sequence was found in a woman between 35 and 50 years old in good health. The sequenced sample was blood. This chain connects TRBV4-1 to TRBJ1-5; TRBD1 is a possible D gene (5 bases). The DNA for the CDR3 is TGCGCCAGCAGCCAAGAAGGGGTGAGGCAGCCCCAGCATTTT. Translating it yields CASSQEGVRQPQHF.